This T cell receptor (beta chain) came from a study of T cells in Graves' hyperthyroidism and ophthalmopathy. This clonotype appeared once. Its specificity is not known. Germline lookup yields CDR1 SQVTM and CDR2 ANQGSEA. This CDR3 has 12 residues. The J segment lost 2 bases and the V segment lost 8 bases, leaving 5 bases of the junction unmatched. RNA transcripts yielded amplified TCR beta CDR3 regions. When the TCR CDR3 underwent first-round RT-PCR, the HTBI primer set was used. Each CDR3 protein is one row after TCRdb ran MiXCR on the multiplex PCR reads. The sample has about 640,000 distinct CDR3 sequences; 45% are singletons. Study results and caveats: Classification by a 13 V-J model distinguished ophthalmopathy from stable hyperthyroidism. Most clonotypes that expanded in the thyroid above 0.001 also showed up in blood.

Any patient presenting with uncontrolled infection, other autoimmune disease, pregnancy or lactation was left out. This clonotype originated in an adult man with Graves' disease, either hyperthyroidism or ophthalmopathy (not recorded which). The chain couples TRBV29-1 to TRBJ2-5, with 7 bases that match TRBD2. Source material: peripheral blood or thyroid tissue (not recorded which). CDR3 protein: CSKAAGQETQYF. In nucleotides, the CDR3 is TGCAGCAAAGCAGCGGGGCAAGAGACCCAGTACTTC.